This paragraph covers one T cell receptor beta chain sequence. This specimen belongs to a study of blood T cell repertoires in COVID-19. The wider study: Collection of acute and convalescent COVID-19 samples took place in the United States, Italy and Spain. PBMCs, B-cell-depleted T cells, or T cells provided the cDNA or gDNA that made up the material.

Germline V gene sequence: CDR1 GTSNPN, CDR2 SVGIG (reference sequence). The CDR3 spans 12 residues. Trimming left V 8 bases short and J 6 bases short, with 13 bases between. The protocol was immunoSEQ multiplex PCR, while the TCRdb copy is restricted to in-frame clones and leaves out a portion. This table holds under 200,000 clones, around 80% found once. V and J are TRBV30 and TRBJ2-2; D is possibly TRBD2 (6 bases). The receptor was derived from a man between 65 and 85 years old with active or convalescent COVID-19. Sequencing used peripheral blood. The CDR3 loop reads CARRGFSGELFF. The CDR3 bases are TGTGCCCGTCGGGGGTTCTCCGGGGAGCTGTTTTTT.